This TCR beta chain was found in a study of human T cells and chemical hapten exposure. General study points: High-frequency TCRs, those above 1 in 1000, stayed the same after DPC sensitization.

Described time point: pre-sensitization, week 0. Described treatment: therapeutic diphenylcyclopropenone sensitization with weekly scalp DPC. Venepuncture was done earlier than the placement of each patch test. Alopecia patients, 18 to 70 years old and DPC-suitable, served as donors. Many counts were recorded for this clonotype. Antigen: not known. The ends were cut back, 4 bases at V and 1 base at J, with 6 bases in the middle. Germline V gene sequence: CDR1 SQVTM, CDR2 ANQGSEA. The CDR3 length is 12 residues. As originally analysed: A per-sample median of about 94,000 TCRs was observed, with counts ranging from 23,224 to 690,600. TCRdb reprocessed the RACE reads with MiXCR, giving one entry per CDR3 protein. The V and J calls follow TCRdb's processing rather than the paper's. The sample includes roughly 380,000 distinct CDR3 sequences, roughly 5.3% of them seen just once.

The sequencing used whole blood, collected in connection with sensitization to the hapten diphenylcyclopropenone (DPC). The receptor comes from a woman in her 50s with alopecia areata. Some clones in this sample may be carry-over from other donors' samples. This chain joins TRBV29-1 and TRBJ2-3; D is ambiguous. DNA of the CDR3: TGCAGCGTTGTCCCGGGCACAGATACGCAGTATTTT. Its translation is CSVVPGTDTQYF.